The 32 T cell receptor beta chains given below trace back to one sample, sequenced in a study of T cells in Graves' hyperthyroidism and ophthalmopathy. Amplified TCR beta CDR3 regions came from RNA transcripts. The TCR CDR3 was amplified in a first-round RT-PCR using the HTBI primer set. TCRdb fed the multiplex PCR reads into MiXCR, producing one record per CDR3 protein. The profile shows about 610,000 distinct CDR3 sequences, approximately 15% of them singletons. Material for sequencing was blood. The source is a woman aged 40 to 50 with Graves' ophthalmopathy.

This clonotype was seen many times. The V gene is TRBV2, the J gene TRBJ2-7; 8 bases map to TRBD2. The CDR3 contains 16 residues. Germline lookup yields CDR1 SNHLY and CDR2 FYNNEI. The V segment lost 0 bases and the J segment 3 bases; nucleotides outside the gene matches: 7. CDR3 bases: TGTGCCAGCAGTGAAGCGCTTACTAGCGGAGTCTACGAGCAGTACTTC. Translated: CASSEALTSGVYEQYF.

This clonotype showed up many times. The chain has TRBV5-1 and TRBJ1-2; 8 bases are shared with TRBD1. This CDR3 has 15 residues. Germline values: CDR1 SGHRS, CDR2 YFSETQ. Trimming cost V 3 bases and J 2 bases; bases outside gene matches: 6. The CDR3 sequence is CASSYYRDRNYGYTF. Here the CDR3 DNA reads TGCGCCAGCAGCTACTACCGGGACAGGAACTATGGCTACACCTTC.

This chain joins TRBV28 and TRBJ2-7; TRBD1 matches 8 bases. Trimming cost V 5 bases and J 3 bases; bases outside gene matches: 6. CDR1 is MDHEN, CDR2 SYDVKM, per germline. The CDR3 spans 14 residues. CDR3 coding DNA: TGTGCCAGCAGTCTCAGGGGGCGCTTCTACGAGCAGTACTTC. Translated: CASSLRGRFYEQYF.

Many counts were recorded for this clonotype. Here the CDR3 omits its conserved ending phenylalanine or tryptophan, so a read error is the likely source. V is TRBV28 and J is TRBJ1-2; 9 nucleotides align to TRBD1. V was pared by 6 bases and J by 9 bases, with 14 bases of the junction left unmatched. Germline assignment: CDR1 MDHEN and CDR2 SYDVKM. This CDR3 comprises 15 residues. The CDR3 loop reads CASSHRGQGESSYTL. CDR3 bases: TGTGCCAGCAGCCATCGGGGACAGGGAGAAAGTAGCTACACCCTC.

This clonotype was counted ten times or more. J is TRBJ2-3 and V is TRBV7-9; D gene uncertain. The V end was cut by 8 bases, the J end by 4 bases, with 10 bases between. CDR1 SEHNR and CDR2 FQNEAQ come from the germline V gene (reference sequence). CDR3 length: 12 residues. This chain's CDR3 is CASGDGADTQYF. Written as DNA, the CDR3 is TGTGCCAGCGGCGACGGTGCAGATACGCAGTATTTT.

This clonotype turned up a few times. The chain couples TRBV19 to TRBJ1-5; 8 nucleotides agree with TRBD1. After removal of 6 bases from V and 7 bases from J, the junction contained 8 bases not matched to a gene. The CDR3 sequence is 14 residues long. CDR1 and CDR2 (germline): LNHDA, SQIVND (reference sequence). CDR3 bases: TGTGCCAGTAGGCTTAGGACAGGGAAACAGCCCCAGCATTTT. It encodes CASRLRTGKQPQHF.

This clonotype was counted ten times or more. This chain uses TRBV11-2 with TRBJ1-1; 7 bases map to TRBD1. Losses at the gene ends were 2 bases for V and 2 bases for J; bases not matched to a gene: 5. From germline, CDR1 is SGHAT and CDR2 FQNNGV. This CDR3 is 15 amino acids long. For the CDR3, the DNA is TGTGCCAGCAGCTTAAGGGGGCAAAGTAACACTGAAGCTTTCTTT. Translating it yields CASSLRGQSNTEAFF.

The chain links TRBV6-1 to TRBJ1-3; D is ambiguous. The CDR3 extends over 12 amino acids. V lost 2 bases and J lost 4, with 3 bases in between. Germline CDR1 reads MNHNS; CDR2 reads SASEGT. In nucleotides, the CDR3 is TGTGCCAGCAGTGAACAGGGAAACACCATATATTTT. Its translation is CASSEQGNTIYF.

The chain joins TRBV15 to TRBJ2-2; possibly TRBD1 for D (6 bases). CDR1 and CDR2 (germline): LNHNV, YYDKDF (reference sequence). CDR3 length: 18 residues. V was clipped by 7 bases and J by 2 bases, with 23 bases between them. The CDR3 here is CATNTGRGGIRNTGELFF. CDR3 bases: TGTGCCACCAACACGGGCCGAGGGGGTATCCGAAACACCGGGGAGCTGTTTTTT.

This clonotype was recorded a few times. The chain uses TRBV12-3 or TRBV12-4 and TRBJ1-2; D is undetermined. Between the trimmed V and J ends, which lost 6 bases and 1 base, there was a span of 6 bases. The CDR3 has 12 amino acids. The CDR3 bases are TGTGCCAGCAGGCAGTATAACTATGGCTACACCTTC. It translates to CASRQYNYGYTF.

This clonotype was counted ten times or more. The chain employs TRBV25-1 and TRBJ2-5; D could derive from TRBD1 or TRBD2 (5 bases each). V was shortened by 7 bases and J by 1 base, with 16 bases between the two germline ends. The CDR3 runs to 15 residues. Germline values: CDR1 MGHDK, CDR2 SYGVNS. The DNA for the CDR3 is TGTGCCAGCAACCCCAACCGGGGCAGCCAAGAGACCCAGTACTTC. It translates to CASNPNRGSQETQYF.

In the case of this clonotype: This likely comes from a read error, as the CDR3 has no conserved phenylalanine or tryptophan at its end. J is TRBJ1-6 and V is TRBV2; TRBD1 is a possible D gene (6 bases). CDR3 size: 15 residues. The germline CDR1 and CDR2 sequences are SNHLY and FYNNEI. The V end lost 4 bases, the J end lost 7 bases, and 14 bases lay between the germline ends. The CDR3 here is CASSGLTGFNSPLHL. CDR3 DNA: TGTGCCAGCAGTGGATTAACAGGGTTCAATTCACCCCTCCACTTG.

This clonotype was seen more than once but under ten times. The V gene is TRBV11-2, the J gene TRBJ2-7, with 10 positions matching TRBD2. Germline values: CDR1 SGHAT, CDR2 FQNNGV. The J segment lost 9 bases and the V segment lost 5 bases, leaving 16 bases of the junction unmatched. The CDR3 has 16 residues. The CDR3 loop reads CASSPLYIAGGRAQYF. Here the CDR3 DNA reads TGTGCCAGCAGCCCCCTCTATATAGCGGGGGGTCGTGCGCAGTACTTC.

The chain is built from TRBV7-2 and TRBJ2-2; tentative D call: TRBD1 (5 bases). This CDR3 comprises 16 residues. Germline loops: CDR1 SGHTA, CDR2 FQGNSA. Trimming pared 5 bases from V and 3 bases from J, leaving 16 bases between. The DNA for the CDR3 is TGTGCCAGCAGCAAAGGGTATGCCAGGGACACCGGGGAGCTGTTTTTT. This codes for CASSKGYARDTGELFF.

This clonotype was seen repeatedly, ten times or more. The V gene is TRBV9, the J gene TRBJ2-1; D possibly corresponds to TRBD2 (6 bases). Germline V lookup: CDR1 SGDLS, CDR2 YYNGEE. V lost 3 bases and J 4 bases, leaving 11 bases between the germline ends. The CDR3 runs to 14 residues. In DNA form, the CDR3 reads TGTGCCAGCAGCGCGGGACTCGGATACAATGAGCAGTTCTTC. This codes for CASSAGLGYNEQFF.

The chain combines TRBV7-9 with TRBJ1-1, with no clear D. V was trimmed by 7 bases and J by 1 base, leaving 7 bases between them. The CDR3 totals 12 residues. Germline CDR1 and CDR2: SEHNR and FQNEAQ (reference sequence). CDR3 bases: TGTGCCAGCATTAACCCGAACACTGAAGCTTTCTTT. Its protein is CASINPNTEAFF.

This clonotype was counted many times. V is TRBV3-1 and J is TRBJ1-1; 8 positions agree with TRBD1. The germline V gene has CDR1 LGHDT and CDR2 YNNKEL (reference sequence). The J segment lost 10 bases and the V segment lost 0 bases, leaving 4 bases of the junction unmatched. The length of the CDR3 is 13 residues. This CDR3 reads CASSQDIQGGAFF. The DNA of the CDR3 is TGTGCCAGCAGCCAAGATATACAGGGGGGAGCTTTCTTT.

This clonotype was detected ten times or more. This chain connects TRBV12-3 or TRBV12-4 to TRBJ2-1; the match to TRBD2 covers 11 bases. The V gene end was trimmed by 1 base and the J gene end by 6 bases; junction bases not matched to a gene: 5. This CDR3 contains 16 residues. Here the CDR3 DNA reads TGTGCCAGCAGTTTAGGGGGACTAGCGGCCACCAATGAGCAGTTCTTC. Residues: CASSLGGLAATNEQFF.

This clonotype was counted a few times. The CDR3 protein is CASRATGQEYNEQFF. CDR3 nucleotides: TGTGCCAGTCGAGCAACCGGACAGGAATACAATGAGCAGTTCTTC. The rearrangement links TRBV5-6 to TRBJ2-1; 7 positions agree with TRBD1. V was pared by 8 bases and J by 4 bases, with 12 bases of the junction left unmatched. CDR3 length equals 15 residues. Germline V CDR1 and CDR2: SGHDT, YYEEEE. The whole variable domain, remainder taken from reference TRBV5-6 and TRBJ2-1, is DAGVTQSPTHLIKTRGQQVTLRCSPKSGHDTVSWYQQALGQGPQFIFQYYEEEERQRGNFPDRFSGHQFPNYSSELNVNALLLGDSALYLCASRATGQEYNEQFFGPGTRLTVL.

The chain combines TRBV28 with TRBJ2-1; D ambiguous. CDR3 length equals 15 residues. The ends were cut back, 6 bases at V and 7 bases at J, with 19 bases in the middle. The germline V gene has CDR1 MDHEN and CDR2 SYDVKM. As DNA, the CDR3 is TGTGCCAGCAGACATTCAAGACGACCAGATAATGAGCAGTTCTTC. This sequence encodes CASRHSRRPDNEQFF.

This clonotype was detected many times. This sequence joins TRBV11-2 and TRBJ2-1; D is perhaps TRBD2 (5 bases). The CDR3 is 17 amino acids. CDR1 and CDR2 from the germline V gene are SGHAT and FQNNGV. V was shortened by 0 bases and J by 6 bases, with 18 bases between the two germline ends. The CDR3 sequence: CASSLDPEGTGLNEQFF. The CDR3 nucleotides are TGTGCCAGCAGCTTAGACCCCGAGGGAACGGGTCTCAATGAGCAGTTCTTC. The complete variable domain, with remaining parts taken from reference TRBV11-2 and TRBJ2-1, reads EAGVAQSPRYKIIEKRQSVAFWCNPISGHATLYWYQQILGQGPKLLIQFQNNGVVDDSQLPKDRFSAERLKGVDSTLKIQPAKLEDSAVYLCASSLDPEGTGLNEQFFGPGTRLTVL.

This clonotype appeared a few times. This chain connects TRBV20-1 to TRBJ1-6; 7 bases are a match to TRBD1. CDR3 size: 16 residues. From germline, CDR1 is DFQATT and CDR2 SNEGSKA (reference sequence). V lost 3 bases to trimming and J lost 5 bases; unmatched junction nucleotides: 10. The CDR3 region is CSASPFGTGDNSPLHF. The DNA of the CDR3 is TGCAGTGCTAGCCCGTTCGGCACAGGGGATAATTCACCCCTCCACTTT.

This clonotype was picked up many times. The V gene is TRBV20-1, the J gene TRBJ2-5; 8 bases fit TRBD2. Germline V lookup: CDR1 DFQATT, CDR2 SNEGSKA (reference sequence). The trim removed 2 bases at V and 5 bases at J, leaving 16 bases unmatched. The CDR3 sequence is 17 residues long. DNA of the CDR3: TGCAGTGCTAGACCCAAATTAGAGACTAGCGCGAGGGAGACCCAGTACTTC. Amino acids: CSARPKLETSARETQYF.

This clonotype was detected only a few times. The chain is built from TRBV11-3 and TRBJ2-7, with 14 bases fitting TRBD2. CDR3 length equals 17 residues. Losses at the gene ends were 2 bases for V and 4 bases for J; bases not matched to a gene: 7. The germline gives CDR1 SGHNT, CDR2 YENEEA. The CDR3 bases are TGTGCCAGCAGCTTATACGGGACTAGCGGGAGTCGGTACGAGCAGTACTTC. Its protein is CASSLYGTSGSRYEQYF.

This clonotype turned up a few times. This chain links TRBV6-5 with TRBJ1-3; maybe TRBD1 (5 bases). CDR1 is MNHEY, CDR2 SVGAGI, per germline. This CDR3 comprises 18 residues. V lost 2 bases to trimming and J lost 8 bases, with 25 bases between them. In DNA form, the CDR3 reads TGTGCCAGCAGTTACACGAAATCCCCCGGGGCCCGAGGGGACACCATATATTTT. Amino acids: CASSYTKSPGARGDTIYF.

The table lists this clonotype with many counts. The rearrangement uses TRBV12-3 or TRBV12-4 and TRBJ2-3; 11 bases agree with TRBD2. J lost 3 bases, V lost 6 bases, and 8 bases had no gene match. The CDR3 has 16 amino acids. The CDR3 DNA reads TGTGCCAGCAGCGCTCGACTAGCGGGGAGTACAGATACGCAGTATTTT. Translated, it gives CASSARLAGSTDTQYF.

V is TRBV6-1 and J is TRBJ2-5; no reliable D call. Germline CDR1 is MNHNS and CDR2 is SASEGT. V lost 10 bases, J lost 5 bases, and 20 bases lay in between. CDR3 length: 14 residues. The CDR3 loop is CAIASGRPWETQYF. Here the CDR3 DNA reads TGTGCCATCGCGTCGGGCAGGCCATGGGAGACCCAGTACTTC.

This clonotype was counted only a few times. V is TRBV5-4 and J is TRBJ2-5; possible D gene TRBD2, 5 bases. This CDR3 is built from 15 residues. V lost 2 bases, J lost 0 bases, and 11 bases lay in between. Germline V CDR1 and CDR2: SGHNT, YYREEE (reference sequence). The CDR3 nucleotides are TGTGCCAGCAGCTTTCAGCGGCAGTACCAAGAGACCCAGTACTTC. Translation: CASSFQRQYQETQYF.

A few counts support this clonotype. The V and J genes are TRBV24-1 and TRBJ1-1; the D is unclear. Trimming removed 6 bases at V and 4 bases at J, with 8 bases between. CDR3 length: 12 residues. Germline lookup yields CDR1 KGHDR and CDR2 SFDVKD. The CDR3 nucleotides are TGTGCCACCAGTCTCCGTCCCACTGAAGCTTTCTTT. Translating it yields CATSLRPTEAFF.

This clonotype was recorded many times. Here the CDR3 DNA reads TGTGCCAGCTCACCAGGTTTTCCGAAGGCTGAAGCTTTCTTT. Translation: CASSPGFPKAEAFF. The rearrangement joins TRBV18 to TRBJ1-1; D unclear. The CDR3 extends over 14 amino acids. V was pared by 2 bases and J by 6 bases, with 13 bases between. In germline, CDR1 is KGHSH, CDR2 LQKENI. Full variable domain (remainder filled in from reference TRBV18 and TRBJ1-1): NAGVMQNPRHLVRRRGQEARLRCSPMKGHSHVYWYRQLPEEGLKFMVYLQKENIIDESGMPKERFSAEFPKEGPSILRIQQVVRGDSAAYFCASSPGFPKAEAFFGQGTRLTVV.

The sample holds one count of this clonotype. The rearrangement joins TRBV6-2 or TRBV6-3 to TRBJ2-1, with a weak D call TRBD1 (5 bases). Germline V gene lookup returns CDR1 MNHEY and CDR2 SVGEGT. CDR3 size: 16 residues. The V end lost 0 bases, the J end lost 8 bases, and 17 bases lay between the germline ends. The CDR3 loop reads CASSYSPGSSFDEQFF. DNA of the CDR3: TGTGCCAGCAGTTACTCCCCAGGGTCCTCTTTTGATGAGCAGTTCTTC.

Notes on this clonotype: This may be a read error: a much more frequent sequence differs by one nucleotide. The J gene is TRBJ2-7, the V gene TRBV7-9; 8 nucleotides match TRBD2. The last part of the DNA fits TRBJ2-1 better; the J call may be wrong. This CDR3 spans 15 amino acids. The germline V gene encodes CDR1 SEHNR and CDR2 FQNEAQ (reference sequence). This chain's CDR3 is CASSPGGLATYEQFF. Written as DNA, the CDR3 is TGTGCCAGCAGCCCCGGAGGACTAGCTACCTACGAGCAGTTCTTC.